Below are 12 T cell receptor beta chains sequenced from a single sample in a study of blood T cell repertoires in COVID-19 (dated by TCRdb to 2019 to 2021). The library relied on the immunoSEQ multiplex PCR assay. Sourced from immuneACCESS, this table was stored by TCRdb with only in-frame sequences that have V and J called. A share of the clones is absent; for the studies checked, an unresolved V gene accounts for under half, and the remainder has no known explanation. For this sample the table gives around 150,000 clones, of which about four fifths were detected only once. Of the sample, 11% to 15% is held by the ten largest clones. Material: peripheral blood. These receptors originate from a woman at least 80 years old with acute or convalescent COVID-19.

The J gene is TRBJ2-3, the V gene TRBV12-5, with 7 bases fitting TRBD2. The CDR3 contains 19 residues. Trimming cost V 0 bases and J 9 bases; bases outside gene matches: 21. CDR1 LGHNT and CDR2 FRNRAP come from the germline V gene. CDR3 amino acids: CASGLVRGLPSLTVRTQYF. CDR3 coding DNA: TGTGCTAGTGGTTTGGTGAGGGGACTACCTTCGCTCACAGTGAGAACGCAGTATTTT. The variable domain in full, with the rest retrieved from reference TRBV12-5 and TRBJ2-3, is DARVTQTPRHKVTEMGQEVTMRCQPILGHNTVFWYRQTMMQGLELLAYFRNRAPLDDSGMPKDRFSAEMPDATLATLKIQPSEPRDSAVYFCASGLVRGLPSLTVRTQYFGPGTRLTVL.

The chain recombines TRBV2 with TRBJ2-1, with D possibly being TRBD2 (5 bases). V shed 4 bases and J shed 6 bases, with 10 bases lying between them. CDR3 length: 13 amino acids. In germline, CDR1 is SNHLY, CDR2 FYNNEI. This chain's CDR3 is CASSGYGSNEQFF. The DNA for the CDR3 is TGTGCCAGCAGTGGTTATGGGAGCAATGAGCAGTTCTTC.

Note on this clone: One end of the junction is discordant with germline, which a read error may explain. CDR3 residues: CASSLVGVLHF. CDR3 DNA: TGTGCCAGCAGTTTAGTGGGAGTACTTCATTTT. The chain links TRBV12-3 or TRBV12-4 to TRBJ1-3, with D hard to call. CDR3 size: 11 residues.

V gene TRBV30 combines with J gene TRBJ2-7, with TRBD2 identical over 9 bases. CDR3 length: 14 amino acids. With V trimmed by 0 bases and J by 6 bases, 6 bases remained unmatched. Germline V CDR1 and CDR2: GTSNPN, SVGIG (reference sequence). CDR3 sequence reads: CAWSVGSGRPEQYF. CDR3 bases: TGTGCCTGGAGTGTCGGTAGCGGGAGACCCGAGCAGTACTTC.

This CDR3 reads CASSGAGGDTGELFF. CDR3 in DNA: TGTGCCAGCAGTGGAGCGGGAGGGGACACCGGGGAGCTGTTTTTT. The chain uses TRBV28 and TRBJ2-2; 10 bases are shared with TRBD2. From germline, CDR1 is MDHEN and CDR2 SYDVKM. With V trimmed by 5 bases and J by 3 bases, 3 bases remained unmatched. This CDR3 region has 15 residues.

The chain is built from TRBV7-2 and TRBJ2-3, with D perhaps TRBD2 (6 bases). Trimming left V 5 bases short and J 4 bases short, with 13 bases between. The CDR3 is 14 residues long. Germline V lookup: CDR1 SGHTA, CDR2 FQGNSA. As DNA, the CDR3 is TGTGCCAGCAGCACCTTTGGCGGGGCAGATACGCAGTATTTT. Its protein is CASSTFGGADTQYF. Using reference TRBV7-2 and TRBJ2-3 for the parts outside the CDR3, the full variable domain is GAGVSQSPSNKVTEKGKDVELRCDPISGHTALYWYRQSLGQGLEFLIYFQGNSAPDKSGLPSDRFSAERTGGSVSTLTIQRTQQEDSAVYLCASSTFGGADTQYFGPGTRLTVL.

The V and J genes are TRBV6-6 and TRBJ1-1; D not certain. Germline values: CDR1 MNHNY, CDR2 SVGAGI (reference sequence). The CDR3 loop spans 13 amino acids. Trimming shortened V by 2 bases and J by 1 base, and 5 bases separated the two germline ends. The CDR3 protein is CASSYARNTEAFF. The CDR3 DNA follows: TGTGCCAGCAGTTACGCCAGGAACACTGAAGCTTTCTTT.

The chain couples TRBV7-2 to TRBJ1-5; TRBD1 might be the D (5 bases). CDR3 size: 15 residues. CDR1 is SGHTA and CDR2 is FQGNSA in the germline V gene. V gave up 5 bases and J gave up 4 bases, with 15 bases separating them. The CDR3 loop is CASSAGQGRNQPQHF. The CDR3 nucleotides are TGTGCCAGCAGCGCAGGGCAGGGAAGAAATCAGCCCCAGCATTTT.

The chain uses TRBV11-2 and TRBJ2-7; TRBD2 matches 13 bases. CDR3 length: 15 amino acids. Per germline, CDR1 SGHAT and CDR2 FQNNGV. The ends lost 5 bases at V and 5 bases at J; junction bases unmatched: 6. The CDR3 sequence is CASSGPGLAGNEQYF. For the CDR3, the DNA is TGTGCCAGCAGCGGCCCGGGACTAGCGGGAAACGAGCAGTACTTC.

V is TRBV19 and J is TRBJ1-5; perhaps TRBD1 as D (5 bases). The germline CDR1 and CDR2 sequences are LNHDA and SQIVND (reference sequence). There are 15 residues in the CDR3. Trimming removed 6 bases from V and 1 base from J, with 13 bases in between. The CDR3 DNA reads as TGTGCCAGTAGCCCGGGGGGACCGAGCAATCAGCCCCAGCATTTT. Protein: CASSPGGPSNQPQHF.

The rearrangement joins TRBV11-2 to TRBJ2-5, with D maybe TRBD1 (5 bases). Trimming stripped 3 bases from V and 1 base from J, with 12 bases between. This CDR3 has 15 amino acids. CDR1 and CDR2 from the germline V gene are SGHAT and FQNNGV. The chain's CDR3 is CASSFPPGAQETQYF. In DNA, the CDR3 is TGTGCCAGCAGCTTCCCACCTGGGGCCCAAGAGACCCAGTACTTC.

This clone was observed once. The CDR3 nucleotides are TGTGCCAGCAGCTTAGCAGTCAGGGACTCTGGAAACACCATATATTTT. It specifies CASSLAVRDSGNTIYF. V usage is TRBV7-9 and J usage is TRBJ1-3; D possibly corresponds to TRBD1 (5 bases). CDR1 is SEHNR, CDR2 FQNEAQ, per germline (reference sequence). V dropped 0 bases and J dropped 0 bases, with 9 bases sitting between them. CDR3 size: 16 residues.